This passage covers 27 T cell receptor beta chains from one sample sequenced in a study of cytomegalovirus exposure and HLA in healthy donors. PCR employed 60 Vbeta and 13 Jbeta primers. Repertoires were generated with immunoSEQ multiplex PCR, while TCRdb's copy carries only in-frame clones and drops some. Here the sample spans about 99,000 clones, 70% to 85% being singletons. The sequencing sample was made of PBMCs. All receptors derive from a woman younger than 35 in good health and CMV-seropositive.

This rearrangement joins TRBV29-1 to TRBJ2-1; D possibly corresponds to TRBD2 (5 bases). CDR1 is SQVTM and CDR2 is ANQGSEA in the germline V gene. This CDR3 is 12 amino acids long. Trimming cost V 6 bases and J 7 bases, with 13 bases left between them. The CDR3 DNA reads as TGCAGCGTGAGGGCATTGGGGAATGAGCAGTTCTTC. Its protein product is CSVRALGNEQFF.

This clone has more than one count but fewer than ten. The chain carries TRBV2 and TRBJ2-1, with 12 nucleotides matching TRBD2. Germline V gives CDR1 SNHLY, CDR2 FYNNEI. The CDR3 extends over 15 amino acids. V gave up 6 bases and J gave up 0 bases; unmatched junction bases: 0. In DNA form, the CDR3 reads TGTGCCAGCAGGACTAGCGGGAGCTCCTACAATGAGCAGTTCTTC. It translates to CASRTSGSSYNEQFF.

Note on this clone: Here the CDR3 omits its conserved ending phenylalanine or tryptophan, so a read error is the likely source. Because the CDR3's place on the DNA is in doubt, the DNA is left out and the CDR3 is given as listed by TCRdb. This chain connects TRBV21-1 to TRBJ1-1. TRBV21-1 is tagged as a pseudogene. The CDR3 is 8 residues long, ends included. CDR3 region: CASSKCVR.

This clone occurred once. The V and J genes are TRBV15 and TRBJ1-1; D gene uncertain. The CDR3 spans 15 residues. Trimming cost V 6 bases and J 2 bases, with 16 bases left between them. The germline V gene has CDR1 LNHNV and CDR2 YYDKDF (reference sequence). CDR3 region: CATRRAGGGNTEAFF. CDR3 coding DNA: TGTGCCACCAGGAGGGCAGGCGGTGGAAACACTGAAGCTTTCTTT.

The rearrangement joins TRBV30 to TRBJ1-1, with 7 bases that match TRBD1. Germline values: CDR1 GTSNPN, CDR2 SVGIG (reference sequence). Trimming removed 5 bases from V and 0 bases from J; junction bases left unmatched: 12. This CDR3 contains 16 residues. The CDR3 nucleotides read TGTGCCTGGGATAGGGACAGCTTTTTCATGAACACTGAAGCTTTCTTT. Its protein is CAWDRDSFFMNTEAFF.

This clone has a handful of counts. This chain connects TRBV10-3 to TRBJ2-1, with a possible D match to TRBD2 (5 bases). The CDR3 is 14 amino acids. Trimming stripped 5 bases from V and 6 bases from J, with 14 bases between. Looked up from germline, CDR1 is ENHRY and CDR2 is SYGVKD. The chain's CDR3 is CAISSGGSVNEQFF. The CDR3 region has the DNA TGTGCCATCAGTTCGGGCGGGTCGGTCAATGAGCAGTTCTTC.

The J gene is TRBJ2-7, the V gene TRBV13; 10 nucleotides align to TRBD2. Germline lookup yields CDR1 PRHDT and CDR2 FYEKMQ (reference sequence). This CDR3 has 15 amino acids. V gave up 4 bases and J gave up 0 bases; unmatched junction bases: 3. CDR3 in amino acids: CASSYGLAVSYEQYF. The CDR3 nucleotides are TGTGCCAGCAGCTACGGACTAGCGGTCTCCTACGAGCAGTACTTC.

This clone turned up a few times. The rearrangement uses TRBV6-1 and TRBJ1-1; 10 nucleotides match TRBD1. From germline, CDR1 is MNHNS and CDR2 SASEGT. The J segment lost 3 bases and the V segment lost 6 bases, leaving 4 bases of the junction unmatched. CDR3 length: 14 amino acids. CDR3: CASRRTGGDTEAFF. The CDR3 nucleotides read TGTGCCAGCAGAAGGACAGGGGGTGACACTGAAGCTTTCTTT.

This chain's CDR3 is CASSAAGGAELFF. As DNA, the CDR3 is TGTGCCAGCAGCGCCGCCGGGGGAGCGGAGCTGTTTTTT. This sequence joins TRBV14 and TRBJ2-2, with D possibly matching TRBD2 (6 bases). CDR1 is SGHDN, CDR2 FVKESK, per germline. Trimming shortened V by 5 bases and J by 10 bases, and 14 bases separated the two germline ends. The CDR3 sequence is 13 residues long.

The V and J genes are TRBV5-6 and TRBJ1-4; 8 bases match TRBD1. V was pared by 2 bases and J by 8 bases, with 11 bases of the junction left unmatched. The CDR3 covers 16 residues. Germline loops: CDR1 SGHDT, CDR2 YYEEEE. The CDR3 loop is CASSFYRGDSGEKLFF. In DNA form, the CDR3 reads TGTGCCAGCAGCTTTTACAGGGGGGACTCCGGGGAAAAACTGTTTTTT.

J is TRBJ2-2 and V is TRBV11-2, with D uncertain. The V gene's germline CDR1 is SGHAT and CDR2 FQNNGV. The CDR3 runs to 12 residues. V lost 5 bases to trimming and J lost 4 bases, with 5 bases between them. CDR3 coding DNA: TGTGCCAGCAGCCCAATCACCGGGGAGCTGTTTTTT. It codes for CASSPITGELFF.

This clone was recorded only once. The chain couples TRBV6-1 to TRBJ1-6; D ambiguous. Germline CDR1 MNHNS, CDR2 SASEGT. The germline V and J ends were trimmed by 6 bases and 5 bases, with 8 bases remaining between them. The CDR3 consists of 13 residues. CDR3 region: CASRASNNSPLHF. As DNA, the CDR3 is TGTGCCAGCAGAGCTTCTAATAATTCACCCCTCCACTTT.

V is TRBV30 and J is TRBJ2-7; maybe TRBD2 (5 bases). This CDR3 contains 14 residues. CDR1 is GTSNPN and CDR2 is SVGIG in the germline V gene (reference sequence). V gave up 2 bases and J gave up 4 bases, with 15 bases separating them. The CDR3 DNA reads as TGTGCCTGGAGTCGGTGGGAGAAGGTGTACGAGCAGTACTTC. Encoded protein: CAWSRWEKVYEQYF. Combining the CDR3 with reference TRBV30 and TRBJ2-7 gives the whole variable domain SQTIHQWPATLVQPVGSPLSLECTVEGTSNPNLYWYRQAAGRGLQLLFYSVGIGQISSEVPQNLSASRPQDRQFILSSKKLLLSDSGFYLCAWSRWEKVYEQYFGPGTRLTVT.

The chain recombines TRBV6-1 with TRBJ2-7; the D gene is possibly TRBD1 (6 bases). The V gene lost 3 bases and the J gene lost 5 bases, with 14 bases spanning the gap. Germline V lookup: CDR1 MNHNS, CDR2 SASEGT. The CDR3 contains 14 residues. The CDR3 is CASSELGAGNEQYF. DNA for the CDR3: TGTGCCAGCAGTGAGCTGGGGGCAGGGAACGAGCAGTACTTC.

V gene TRBV5-6 combines with J gene TRBJ2-7, with 11 nucleotides matching TRBD2. This CDR3 comprises 15 residues. Germline CDR1 reads SGHDT; CDR2 reads YYEEEE. The J segment lost 4 bases and the V segment lost 5 bases, leaving 8 bases of the junction unmatched. In nucleotides, the CDR3 is TGTGCCAGCAGGCAGCGAATAGCGGGAGGGTACGAGCAGTACTTC. Residues: CASRQRIAGGYEQYF.

The chain uses TRBV9 and TRBJ2-3; TRBD2 aligns across 14 bases. Germline-derived CDR1 and CDR2 are SGDLS and YYNGEE. CDR3 length: 16 residues. The ends lost 4 bases at V and 3 bases at J; junction bases unmatched: 4. CDR3 loop: CASSSGTSGSTDTQYF. DNA of the CDR3: TGTGCCAGCAGCTCCGGGACTAGCGGGAGTACAGATACGCAGTATTTT.

V usage is TRBV9 and J usage is TRBJ1-1; a possible D gene is TRBD1 (5 bases). Germline CDR1 reads SGDLS; CDR2 reads YYNGEE. The germline V and J ends were trimmed by 3 bases and 7 bases, with 16 bases remaining between them. The CDR3 contains 14 residues. Here the CDR3 reads CASSAITGSGEAFF. DNA of the CDR3: TGTGCCAGCAGCGCCATCACAGGCTCGGGTGAAGCTTTCTTT.

The V gene is TRBV6-4, the J gene TRBJ2-1, with D hard to call. This CDR3 is 13 amino acids long. Trimming took 6 bases from V and 3 from J, leaving 9 bases between them. Germline CDR1 MRHNA, CDR2 SNTAGT. CDR3 region: CASREEGYNEQFF. Here the CDR3 DNA reads TGTGCCAGCAGAGAGGAAGGCTACAATGAGCAGTTCTTC.

J is TRBJ2-1 and V is TRBV15; TRBD2 agrees at 11 bases. The V and J ends lost 2 bases and 8 bases, in that order; junction bases with no gene match: 11. CDR1 is LNHNV and CDR2 is YYDKDF in the germline V gene (reference sequence). This CDR3 contains 17 residues. CDR3 bases: TGTGCCACCAGCAGACCACCGACTAGCGGGATTGTGCATGAGCAGTTCTTC. Its protein product is CATSRPPTSGIVHEQFF.

The chain is built from TRBV7-3 and TRBJ2-2, with a weak D call TRBD1 (5 bases). This CDR3 spans 14 amino acids. Between the trimmed V and J ends, which lost 5 bases and 1 base, there was a span of 8 bases. Germline lookup yields CDR1 SGHTA and CDR2 FQGTGA. CDR3 in amino acids: CASSEQENTGELFF. In DNA, the CDR3 is TGTGCCAGCAGCGAACAGGAGAACACCGGGGAGCTGTTTTTT.

The V and J genes are TRBV7-3 and TRBJ2-1, with D unresolved. The CDR3 length is 16 residues. CDR1 is SGHTA, CDR2 FQGTGA, per germline. V lost 2 bases to trimming and J lost 0 bases, with 11 bases between them. The CDR3 is CASSLGPTSSYNEQFF. As DNA, the CDR3 is TGTGCCAGCAGCTTAGGGCCCACGAGCTCCTACAATGAGCAGTTCTTC.

This chain links TRBV29-1 with TRBJ2-7; 8 nucleotides line up with TRBD2. V was pared by 6 bases and J by 1 base, with 8 bases of the junction left unmatched. The CDR3 runs 14 residues. The germline V gene has CDR1 SQVTM and CDR2 ANQGSEA. The CDR3 DNA follows: TGCAGCGTGGCCCCACTAGCGGATTCCTACGAGCAGTACTTC. Translated: CSVAPLADSYEQYF.

The rearrangement links TRBV28 to TRBJ2-7, with D tentatively TRBD2 (7 bases). Trimming stripped 5 bases from V and 2 bases from J, with 19 bases between. The CDR3 is 16 residues long. Germline CDR1 MDHEN, CDR2 SYDVKM. The CDR3 here is CASSARAGGGPYEQYF. The CDR3 DNA reads as TGTGCCAGCAGTGCTAGGGCGGGCGGGGGCCCCTACGAGCAGTACTTC.

This chain links TRBV27 with TRBJ2-1; D is unclear. The CDR3 sequence is 11 residues long. V was shortened by 3 bases and J by 9 bases, with 6 bases between the two germline ends. The germline CDR1 and CDR2 sequences are MNHEY and SMNVEV (reference sequence). This chain's CDR3 is CASSFGVEQFF. In nucleotides, the CDR3 is TGTGCCAGCAGTTTTGGAGTTGAGCAGTTCTTC.

The J gene is TRBJ1-3, the V gene TRBV6-1; 9 bases match TRBD1. Germline V CDR1 and CDR2: MNHNS, SASEGT. CDR3 length: 18 residues. Germline trimming cut 1 base from V and 4 bases from J; bases unmatched to any gene: 11. As DNA, the CDR3 is TGTGCCAGCAGTGAAGGAAGGACAGGGGTTTACTCCGGAAACACCATATATTTT. Its protein is CASSEGRTGVYSGNTIYF.

This chain joins TRBV9 and TRBJ2-3, with TRBD2 as a possible D gene (7 bases). Germline CDR1 and CDR2: SGDLS and YYNGEE. The CDR3 extends over 18 amino acids. Trimming removed 0 bases at V and 2 bases at J, with 19 bases between. Here the CDR3 reads CASSVGGWGGDPTDTQYF. The CDR3 DNA follows: TGTGCCAGCAGCGTAGGAGGTTGGGGGGGCGATCCCACAGATACGCAGTATTTT.

The chain employs TRBV4-2 and TRBJ1-2, with D possibly TRBD1 on 5 matching bases. Trimming left V 4 bases short and J 0 bases short, with 12 bases between. There are 15 residues in the CDR3. Germline V gene lookup returns CDR1 LGHNA and CDR2 YNFKEQ. In DNA, the CDR3 is TGTGCCAGCAGCCCCTTCGGGGGGACTAACTATGGCTACACCTTC. Translating gives CASSPFGGTNYGYTF.